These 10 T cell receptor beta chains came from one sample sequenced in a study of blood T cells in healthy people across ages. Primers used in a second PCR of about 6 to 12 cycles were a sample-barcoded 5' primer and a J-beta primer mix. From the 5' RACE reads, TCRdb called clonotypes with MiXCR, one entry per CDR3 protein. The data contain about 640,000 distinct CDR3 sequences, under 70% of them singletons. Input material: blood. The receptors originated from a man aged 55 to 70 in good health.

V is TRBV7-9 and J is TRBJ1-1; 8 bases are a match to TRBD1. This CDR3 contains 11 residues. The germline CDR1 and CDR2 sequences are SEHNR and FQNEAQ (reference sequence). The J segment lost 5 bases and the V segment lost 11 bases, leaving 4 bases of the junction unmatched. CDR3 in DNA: TGTGCCCAGGGGGCAATAACTGAAGCTTTCTTT. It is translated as CAQGAITEAFF.

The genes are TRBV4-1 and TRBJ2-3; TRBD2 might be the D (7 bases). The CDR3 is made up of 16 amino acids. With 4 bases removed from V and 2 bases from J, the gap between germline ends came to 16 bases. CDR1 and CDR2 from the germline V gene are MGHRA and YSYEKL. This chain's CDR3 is CASSRSGGGTTDTQYF. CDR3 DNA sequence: TGCGCCAGCAGCCGAAGTGGCGGGGGCACCACAGATACGCAGTATTTT.

DNA for the CDR3: TGTGCCACCGGCGGGAGGGGGGATAATCAGCCCCAGCATTTT. Its translation: CATGGRGDNQPQHF. The chain uses TRBV7-4 and TRBJ1-5; D may be TRBD1 (6 bases). The V and J ends lost 10 bases and 4 bases respectively, with 17 bases between them. Germline V gene sequence: CDR1 SGHVT, CDR2 SQSDAQ. The CDR3 totals 14 residues.

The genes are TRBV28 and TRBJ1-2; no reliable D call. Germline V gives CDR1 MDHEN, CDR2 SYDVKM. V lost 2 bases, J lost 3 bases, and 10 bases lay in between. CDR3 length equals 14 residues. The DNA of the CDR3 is TGTGCCAGCAGTTTAGGAAAGCCCTACTATGGCTACACCTTC. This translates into CASSLGKPYYGYTF.

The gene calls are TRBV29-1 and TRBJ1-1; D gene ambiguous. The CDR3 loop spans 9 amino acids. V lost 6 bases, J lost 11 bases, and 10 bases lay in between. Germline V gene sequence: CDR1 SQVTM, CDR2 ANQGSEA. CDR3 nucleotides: TGCAGCGTCCCTAAGAGGGCTTTCTTT. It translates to CSVPKRAFF.

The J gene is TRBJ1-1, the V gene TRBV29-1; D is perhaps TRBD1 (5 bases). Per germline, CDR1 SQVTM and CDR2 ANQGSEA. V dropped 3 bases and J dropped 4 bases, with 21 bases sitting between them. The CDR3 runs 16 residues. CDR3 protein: CSVDRGRGVGGTEAFF. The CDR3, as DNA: TGCAGCGTTGACCGAGGGAGGGGAGTTGGAGGCACTGAAGCTTTCTTT.

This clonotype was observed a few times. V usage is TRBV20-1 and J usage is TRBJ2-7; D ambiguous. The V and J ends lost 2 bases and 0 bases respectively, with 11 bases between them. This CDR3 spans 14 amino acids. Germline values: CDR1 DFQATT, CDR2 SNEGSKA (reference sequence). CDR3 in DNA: TGCAGTGCTAGAACTGAACTAAGCTCCTACGAGCAGTACTTC. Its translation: CSARTELSSYEQYF.

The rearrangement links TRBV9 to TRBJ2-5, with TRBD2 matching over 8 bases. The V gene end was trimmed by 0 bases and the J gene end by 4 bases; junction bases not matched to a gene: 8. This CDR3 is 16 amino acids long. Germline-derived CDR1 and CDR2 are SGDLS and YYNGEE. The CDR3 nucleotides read TGTGCCAGCAGCGTAGGCGGGGGGCCAATCAGAGAGACCCAGTACTTC. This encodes CASSVGGGPIRETQYF. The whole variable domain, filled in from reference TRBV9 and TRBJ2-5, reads DSGVTQTPKHLITATGQRVTLRCSPRSGDLSVYWYQQSLDQGLQFLIQYYNGEERAKGNILERFSAQQFPDLHSELNLSSLELGDSALYFCASSVGGGPIRETQYFGPGTRLLVL.

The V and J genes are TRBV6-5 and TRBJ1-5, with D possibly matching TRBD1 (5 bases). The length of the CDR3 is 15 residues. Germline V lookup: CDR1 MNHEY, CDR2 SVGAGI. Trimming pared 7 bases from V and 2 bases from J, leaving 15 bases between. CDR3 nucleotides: TGTGCCAGCAAAAGCAGTCGGGGACGCAATCAGCCCCAGCATTTT. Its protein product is CASKSSRGRNQPQHF.

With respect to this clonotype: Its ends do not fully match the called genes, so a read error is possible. Written as DNA, the CDR3 is TGTACCAGCAGACGTCAAGAGACCCAGTACTTC. Translating it yields CTSRRQETQYF. The V gene is TRBV3-1, the J gene TRBJ2-5; D not resolved. The CDR3 is 11 amino acids. Looked up from germline, CDR1 is LGHDT and CDR2 is YNNKEL (reference sequence).